These 31 T cell receptor beta chains were all obtained from the same sample, sequenced in a study of blood T cell repertoires in COVID-19. Measured with immunoSEQ multiplex PCR; TCRdb has only the in-frame clones, and not every one. Of tens of thousands of clones in the sample, roughly 90% were seen once. Sequenced sample: peripheral blood. These receptors all stem from a man between 65 and 80 years old with acute or convalescent COVID-19.

J is TRBJ1-6 and V is TRBV27; D possibly corresponds to TRBD1 (5 bases). This CDR3 contains 15 residues. Germline values: CDR1 MNHEY, CDR2 SMNVEV (reference sequence). The germline V and J ends were trimmed by 6 bases and 10 bases, with 19 bases remaining between them. CDR3 in DNA: TGTGCCAGCAGATATTGGGGGGGGGATGGGTCACCCCTCCACTTT. Protein: CASRYWGGDGSPLHF.

This chain uses TRBV2 with TRBJ1-2, with TRBD1 as a possible D gene (6 bases). V was clipped by 5 bases and J by 2 bases, with 15 bases between them. The CDR3 consists of 15 residues. CDR1 and CDR2 from the germline V gene are SNHLY and FYNNEI. CDR3 region: CASSMSTGSNYGYTF. For the CDR3, the DNA is TGTGCCAGCAGTATGAGTACAGGGTCCAACTATGGCTACACCTTC.

The rearrangement links TRBV5-1 to TRBJ2-7; 7 bases line up with TRBD2. The CDR3 runs 14 residues. Trimming took 4 bases from V and 6 from J; bases not matched to a gene: 10. In germline, CDR1 is SGHRS, CDR2 YFSETQ. The chain's CDR3 is CASSESWGGGEQYF. The CDR3 DNA sequence: TGCGCCAGCAGCGAAAGTTGGGGGGGTGGCGAGCAGTACTTC.

This clone was observed a single time. V gene TRBV9 combines with J gene TRBJ2-3, with 9 bases lining up with TRBD2. The V segment lost 0 bases and the J segment 4 bases; nucleotides outside the gene matches: 6. Germline CDR1 and CDR2: SGDLS and YYNGEE. The CDR3 loop spans 16 amino acids. Here the CDR3 reads CASSVDGGRAPDTQYF. DNA for the CDR3: TGTGCCAGCAGCGTAGACGGCGGGAGGGCCCCAGATACGCAGTATTTT.

This chain connects TRBV24-1 to TRBJ2-2; TRBD1 agrees at 7 bases. The CDR3 spans 18 residues. The V segment lost 7 bases and the J segment 3 bases; nucleotides outside the gene matches: 16. From germline, CDR1 is KGHDR and CDR2 SFDVKD. CDR3 protein: CATSATRDRPTYTGELFF. Here the CDR3 DNA reads TGTGCCACCAGCGCCACCCGGGACAGACCCACTTACACCGGGGAGCTGTTTTTT.

The chain has TRBV19 and TRBJ2-3; 9 positions match TRBD1. CDR3 size: 15 residues. The germline V gene has CDR1 LNHDA and CDR2 SQIVND (reference sequence). V was clipped by 6 bases and J by 4 bases; unmatched bases: 8. CDR3 in DNA: TGTGCCAGTAGCGACGGACAGGGGTTCGCAGATACGCAGTATTTT. It encodes CASSDGQGFADTQYF.

This chain uses TRBV6-6 with TRBJ1-3; tentatively, D is TRBD1 (6 bases). Germline loops: CDR1 MNHNY, CDR2 SVGAGI (reference sequence). V shed 5 bases and J shed 0 bases, with 8 bases lying between them. The CDR3 has 14 residues. This CDR3 reads CASSRDTSGNTIYF. DNA of the CDR3: TGTGCCAGCAGTCGGGACACCTCTGGAAACACCATATATTTT.

The chain employs TRBV2 and TRBJ1-5; 8 bases align to TRBD1. The junction had 7 bases not matched to a gene; V was cut back by 6 bases and J by 3 bases. The CDR3 is made up of 15 amino acids. The germline CDR1 and CDR2 sequences are SNHLY and FYNNEI. The CDR3 loop reads CASRAGQGDNQPQHF. The CDR3 region has the DNA TGTGCCAGCAGAGCTGGACAGGGCGACAATCAGCCCCAGCATTTT.

The chain uses TRBV27 and TRBJ1-2; D is undetermined. Trimming pared 3 bases from V and 2 bases from J, leaving 7 bases between. This CDR3 has 13 amino acids. From germline, CDR1 is MNHEY and CDR2 SMNVEV (reference sequence). The CDR3 reads CASSLRENYGYTF. The CDR3 bases are TGTGCCAGCAGTTTGCGCGAGAACTATGGCTACACCTTC.

This sequence joins TRBV18 and TRBJ2-2; the D is unclear. V shed 5 bases and J shed 3 bases, with 7 bases lying between them. The CDR3 is made up of 13 amino acids. From germline, CDR1 is KGHSH and CDR2 LQKENI. In DNA, the CDR3 is TGTGCCAGCTCAGACTGGGACACCGGGGAGCTGTTTTTT. Its protein is CASSDWDTGELFF.

The chain joins TRBV7-9 to TRBJ1-5; D possibly corresponds to TRBD1 (5 bases). Germline CDR1 is SEHNR and CDR2 is FQNEAQ (reference sequence). With 1 base removed from V and 7 bases from J, the gap between germline ends came to 11 bases. The length of the CDR3 is 14 residues. The CDR3 protein is CASSLGGRVQPQHF. In nucleotides, the CDR3 is TGTGCCAGCAGCTTAGGGGGCAGGGTCCAGCCCCAGCATTTT.

CDR3 amino acids: CASSFVGGNTEAFF. The CDR3 coding sequence is TGCGCCAGCAGCTTTGTGGGGGGGAACACTGAAGCTTTCTTT. This chain uses TRBV5-1 with TRBJ1-1, with D possibly TRBD1 on 5 matching bases. Germline CDR1 is SGHRS and CDR2 is YFSETQ. V gave up 2 bases and J gave up 1 base, with 9 bases separating them. There are 14 residues in the CDR3.

V usage is TRBV4-3 and J usage is TRBJ2-1, with D perhaps TRBD2 (5 bases). The germline V gene has CDR1 LGHNA and CDR2 YSLEER. This CDR3 has 16 amino acids. Trimming cost V 2 bases and J 4 bases, with 15 bases left between them. CDR3 in DNA: TGCGCCAGCAGCCAACGACCTAACGGGGTGTACAATGAGCAGTTCTTC. It specifies CASSQRPNGVYNEQFF.

This rearrangement joins TRBV5-1 to TRBJ1-1, with TRBD1 as a possible D gene (6 bases). The CDR3 extends over 14 amino acids. Per the germline V gene, CDR1 is SGHRS and CDR2 is YFSETQ. V shed 5 bases and J shed 4 bases, with 15 bases lying between them. The CDR3 loop is CASSPQGASTEAFF. CDR3 DNA sequence: TGCGCCAGCAGTCCACAGGGTGCAAGCACTGAAGCTTTCTTT.

The gene calls are TRBV6-5 and TRBJ1-2; maybe TRBD1 (6 bases). The V gene's germline CDR1 is MNHEY and CDR2 SVGAGI. With 7 bases removed from V and 3 bases from J, the gap between germline ends came to 15 bases. The CDR3 has 14 residues. CDR3 sequence (DNA): TGTGCCAGCAAGTTACAGGGATACCACTATGGCTACACCTTC. Protein sequence: CASKLQGYHYGYTF.

The genes are TRBV10-3 and TRBJ1-1, with D unresolved. Germline assignment: CDR1 ENHRY and CDR2 SYGVKD. The CDR3 has 12 amino acids. V gave up 10 bases and J gave up 2 bases, with 11 bases separating them. This CDR3 reads CATADTNTEAFF. As DNA, the CDR3 is TGTGCCACCGCAGACACTAACACTGAAGCTTTCTTT.

The genes are TRBV15 and TRBJ1-5; 7 nucleotides match TRBD1. This CDR3 is 16 amino acids long. CDR1 LNHNV and CDR2 YYDKDF come from the germline V gene (reference sequence). J lost 0 bases, V lost 2 bases, and 4 bases had no gene match. The CDR3 DNA reads as TGTGCCACCAGCAGATGGGGACAGAATAGCAATCAGCCCCAGCATTTT. Amino acids: CATSRWGQNSNQPQHF.

The V call is TRBV6-5, the J call TRBJ1-4; 7 bases align to TRBD1. Per germline, CDR1 MNHEY and CDR2 SVGAGI. After removal of 6 bases from V and 7 bases from J, the junction contained 11 bases not matched to a gene. This CDR3 has 15 residues. The CDR3 nucleotides read TGTGCCAGCAGCTTTAGGGGGCAGGGAGGTGAAAAACTGTTTTTT. Translated: CASSFRGQGGEKLFF.

The rearrangement links TRBV28 to TRBJ1-2; D call uncertain. The germline V gene has CDR1 MDHEN and CDR2 SYDVKM. The ends were cut back, 6 bases at V and 10 bases at J, with 9 bases in the middle. The CDR3 is 10 amino acids. CDR3 region: CASSARFYTF. In DNA, the CDR3 is TGTGCCAGCAGCGCCCGGTTCTACACCTTC.

The V and J genes are TRBV18 and TRBJ2-3; TRBD1 matches at 10 bases. V was clipped by 2 bases and J by 1 base; unmatched bases: 6. The length of the CDR3 is 17 residues. Germline loops: CDR1 KGHSH, CDR2 LQKENI. In nucleotides, the CDR3 is TGTGCCAGCTCACCAAGACAGGGGGCTTGGGGCACAGATACGCAGTATTTT. This translates into CASSPRQGAWGTDTQYF.

V usage is TRBV5-4 and J usage is TRBJ2-7; 12 bases match TRBD2. CDR3 length: 17 residues. With 0 bases clipped from V and 7 bases from J, the junction kept 11 bases outside the gene matches. Germline values: CDR1 SGHNT, CDR2 YYREEE (reference sequence). As DNA, the CDR3 is TGTGCCAGCAGCTTGGGACTAGCGGGAGATCCTTTGGGAGAGCAGTACTTC. Translating it yields CASSLGLAGDPLGEQYF.

V usage is TRBV5-1 and J usage is TRBJ2-7; D may be TRBD2 (5 bases). The CDR3 is made up of 12 amino acids. Trimming cost V 0 bases and J 6 bases, with 7 bases left between them. The germline CDR1 and CDR2 sequences are SGHRS and YFSETQ. The CDR3, as DNA: TGCGCCAGCAGCTTGGACGGAGGCGAGCAGTACTTC. It codes for CASSLDGGEQYF.

This clone was found once. The rearrangement joins TRBV15 to TRBJ1-1; TRBD1 is a possible D gene (6 bases). The CDR3 totals 14 residues. V was clipped by 4 bases and J by 4 bases, with 13 bases between them. The germline V gene has CDR1 LNHNV and CDR2 YYDKDF (reference sequence). Here the CDR3 reads CATSNPGAGTEAFF. CDR3 nucleotides: TGTGCCACCAGCAACCCAGGGGCGGGCACTGAAGCTTTCTTT.

The V call is TRBV18, the J call TRBJ1-4; 7 nucleotides align to TRBD1. Germline V gives CDR1 KGHSH, CDR2 LQKENI. The CDR3 runs to 17 residues. The V segment lost 0 bases and the J segment 8 bases; nucleotides outside the gene matches: 12. CDR3 sequence: CASSPPTGAHRPEKLFF. The DNA of the CDR3 is TGTGCCAGCTCACCACCTACAGGGGCCCACCGGCCGGAAAAACTGTTTTTT.

The chain joins TRBV6-6 to TRBJ2-1, with 10 bases that match TRBD2. Germline-derived CDR1 and CDR2 are MNHNY and SVGAGI (reference sequence). The CDR3 has 15 residues. After removal of 6 bases from V and 4 bases from J, the junction contained 6 bases not matched to a gene. The CDR3 nucleotides are TGTGCCAGCAGCTACACTAGCGGGACGTACAATGAGCAGTTCTTC. It codes for CASSYTSGTYNEQFF.

This chain links TRBV9 with TRBJ2-1, with TRBD2 matching over 7 bases. CDR3 length: 16 amino acids. V lost 4 bases and J lost 9; bases outside the gene matches: 16. Germline-derived CDR1 and CDR2 are SGDLS and YYNGEE. CDR3 loop: CASSPRTSSFNGEQFF. The DNA of the CDR3 is TGTGCCAGCAGCCCCAGGACTAGTTCGTTTAATGGTGAGCAGTTCTTC.

The chain links TRBV5-5 to TRBJ2-3; possible D gene TRBD1, 6 bases. V lost 5 bases, J lost 6 bases, and 13 bases lay in between. This CDR3 spans 13 amino acids. Germline CDR1 and CDR2: SGHKS and YYEKEE (reference sequence). As DNA, the CDR3 is TGTGCCAGCAGTCCACAGGGTGCGGATACGCAGTATTTT. Its protein is CASSPQGADTQYF.

The chain couples TRBV7-8 to TRBJ1-5; 10 nucleotides agree with TRBD1. This CDR3 spans 14 amino acids. V lost 5 bases to trimming and J lost 6 bases; unmatched junction nucleotides: 4. Per germline, CDR1 SGHVS and CDR2 FQNEAQ. As DNA, the CDR3 is TGTGCCAGCAGCCCGACAGGGGGCTTTCAGCCCCAGCATTTT. Amino acids: CASSPTGGFQPQHF. Combining the CDR3 with reference TRBV7-8 and TRBJ1-5 gives the whole variable domain GAGVSQSPRYKVAKRGQDVALRCDPISGHVSLFWYQQALGQGPEFLTYFQNEAQLDKSGLPSDRFFAERPEGSVSTLKIQRTQQEDSAVYLCASSPTGGFQPQHFGDGTRLSIL.

This chain links TRBV4-3 with TRBJ1-4; tentatively, D is TRBD1 (6 bases). Per germline, CDR1 LGHNA and CDR2 YSLEER. Trimming removed 3 bases at V and 4 bases at J, with 18 bases between. This CDR3 is built from 17 residues. Here the CDR3 reads CASSQDAGTSRNEKLFF. Here the CDR3 DNA reads TGCGCCAGCAGCCAGGATGCCGGGACAAGTCGTAATGAAAAACTGTTTTTT.

The V gene is TRBV5-4, the J gene TRBJ2-1, with 9 positions matching TRBD1. Germline V gene data show CDR1 as SGHNT and CDR2 as YYREEE (reference sequence). The CDR3 runs 17 residues. Germline trimming cut 4 bases from V and 5 bases from J; bases unmatched to any gene: 13. CDR3 bases: TGTGCCAGCAGCCCGACGCTCGGGACAGGGACACACAATGAGCAGTTCTTC. It encodes CASSPTLGTGTHNEQFF.

The J gene is TRBJ1-6, the V gene TRBV7-9; perhaps TRBD1 as D (6 bases). The CDR3 loop spans 13 amino acids. Trimming took off 5 bases at V and 11 bases at J, with 13 bases between the two ends. Germline V gene data show CDR1 as SEHNR and CDR2 as FQNEAQ (reference sequence). CDR3 bases: TGTGCCAGCAGCCACAGGGATGCAGCACCCCTCCACTTT. Encoded protein: CASSHRDAAPLHF. The whole variable domain, filled in from reference TRBV7-9 and TRBJ1-6, reads DTGVSQNPRHKITKRGQNVTFRCDPISEHNRLYWYRQTLGQGPEFLTYFQNEAQLEKSRLLSDRFSAERPKGSFSTLEIQRTEQGDSAMYLCASSHRDAAPLHFGNGTRLTVT.